This T cell receptor (beta chain) stems from a study of T cells after yellow fever vaccination. Concerning this clonotype: Its antigen is unknown.

Study-level findings and limits: The secondary response showed a weaker magnitude and a faster peak, day 5 versus 15.

The CDR3 sequence is 14 residues long. Germline CDR1 and CDR2: SGHRS and YFSETQ. With 1 base removed from V and 2 bases from J, the gap between germline ends came to 9 bases. MiXCR, applied by TCRdb to the 5' RACE reads, yields one record per CDR3 protein. The sample records 450,000 to 600,000 distinct CDR3 sequences, roughly a sixth being singletons. The origin of this receptor is a man between 18 and 35 years old who received the YFV17D yellow fever vaccine. The genes are TRBV5-1 and TRBJ1-1; D is ambiguous. The sequenced sample was PBMCs, obtained more than 4 days after the first yellow fever vaccination. The CDR3 nucleotides read TGCGCCAGCAGCTTGACCCGCAAAAACACTGAAGCTTTCTTT. It codes for CASSLTRKNTEAFF.